This T cell receptor (beta chain) was identified during a study of T cell responses to AZD1222 COVID-19 vaccine. Findings of the study overall: Close to half of spike-specific TCRs reportedly recognize unmutated variant regions.

Produced via immunoSEQ multiplex PCR; TCRdb's table is partial and in-frame only. This table has approximately 170,000 clones, roughly 94% appearing once. This clone was seen more than once but under ten times. Its antigen remains unidentified. The CDR3 is made up of 16 amino acids. V dropped 4 bases and J dropped 0 bases, with 13 bases sitting between them. The V gene's germline CDR1 is WNHNN and CDR2 SYGVQD (reference sequence). This specimen was peripheral blood, taken 28 days after the second AZD1222 dose. The chain carries TRBV10-1 and TRBJ1-5; D is possibly TRBD1 (6 bases). The TCR was taken from an adult who received the AZD1222 COVID-19 vaccine. This CDR3 reads CASSAEGQYSNQPQHF. The CDR3 DNA follows: TGCGCCAGCAGTGCTGAAGGACAGTATAGCAATCAGCCCCAGCATTTT.